This T cell receptor beta chain was observed in a study of blood T cells in healthy people across ages. The study's findings and limits: Strong correlation linked observed beta diversity and percent naive T cells. The lack of PBMC sorting stopped any conclusive naive versus antigen-experienced comparison. Higher diversity, along with more naive CD4+ cells, distinguished long-lived donors from aged donors.

The sample holds a few counts of this clonotype. Antigen unknown. A second PCR of 7 to 11 cycles used a sample-barcoded 5' primer and a J-beta primer mix. Each CDR3 protein is one row after TCRdb ran MiXCR on the 5' RACE reads. The sample carries around 1,900,000 distinct CDR3 sequences, more than 35% recorded once. Germline V gene sequence: CDR1 DFQATT, CDR2 SNEGSKA (reference sequence). V was pared by 3 bases and J by 4 bases, with 1 base between. This CDR3 is 10 amino acids long. The J gene is TRBJ1-5, the V gene TRBV20-1; D unclear. Sequencing was performed on blood. The receptor was isolated from a human donor in good health. Here the CDR3 DNA reads TGCAGTGCTAGGAATCAGCCCCAGCATTTT. It specifies CSARNQPQHF.